Below are 6 T cell receptor beta chains sequenced from a single sample in a study of T-cell memory formation after mild COVID-19. TCRdb re-derived calls from the 5' RACE reads in MiXCR, one entry per CDR3 protein. Among around 320,000 distinct CDR3 sequences listed, just under 20% were seen once. The specimen was PBMCs or a T cell subset sorted from them (not recorded which). The source is a young man who had mild COVID-19 (a few samples of this study predate the infection). Cell type and time point are not known.

The CDR3 DNA reads as TGCAGTGCTAGAGATTGGACTAGCGGGGGAAAGACCCAGTACTTC. It is translated as CSARDWTSGGKTQYF. The gene calls are TRBV20-1 and TRBJ2-5, with TRBD2 identical over 13 bases. Germline lookup yields CDR1 DFQATT and CDR2 SNEGSKA (reference sequence). The CDR3 loop spans 15 amino acids. V was clipped by 0 bases and J by 6 bases; unmatched bases: 4.

This clonotype was detected ten times or more. The rearrangement uses TRBV28 and TRBJ2-7, with a weak D call TRBD1 (5 bases). Germline V gene lookup returns CDR1 MDHEN and CDR2 SYDVKM. The V end lost 5 bases, the J end lost 9 bases, and 14 bases lay between the germline ends. There are 12 residues in the CDR3. The CDR3 nucleotides are TGTGCCAGCAGTCACCAAGGGGCATGGCAGTACGTC. Residues: CASSHQGAWQYV.

V gene TRBV5-1 combines with J gene TRBJ1-2; 8 nucleotides align to TRBD1. The CDR3 has 14 amino acids. The V segment lost 1 base and the J segment 4 bases; nucleotides outside the gene matches: 3. CDR1 and CDR2 (germline): SGHRS, YFSETQ. In nucleotides, the CDR3 is TGCGCCAGCAGCTTGACAGGGGGAACCTATGGCTACACCTTC. It codes for CASSLTGGTYGYTF.

J is TRBJ2-1 and V is TRBV2, with no clear D. The germline V and J ends were trimmed by 4 bases and 8 bases, with 6 bases remaining between them. Germline-derived CDR1 and CDR2 are SNHLY and FYNNEI. The CDR3 sequence is 11 residues long. DNA for the CDR3: TGTGCCAGCAGTGCGGTGGATGAGCAGTTCTTC. Translated: CASSAVDEQFF.

The rearrangement links TRBV4-1 to TRBJ2-2; unclear D gene. The V end lost 4 bases, the J end lost 1 base, and 10 bases lay between the germline ends. The CDR3 length is 15 residues. CDR1 and CDR2 from the germline V gene are MGHRA and YSYEKL. CDR3 region: CASSRAFLNTGELFF. The CDR3 region has the DNA TGCGCCAGCAGCCGCGCCTTCCTGAACACCGGGGAGCTGTTTTTT.

This clonotype has more than one count but fewer than ten. The chain carries TRBV20-1 and TRBJ2-1; tentatively, D is TRBD1 (6 bases). The V end lost 1 base, the J end lost 15 bases, and 13 bases lay between the germline ends. Looked up from germline, CDR1 is DFQATT and CDR2 is SNEGSKA (reference sequence). CDR3 size: 11 residues. CDR3 sequence: CSARGGPRGFF. The CDR3, as DNA: TGCAGTGCTAGAGGGGGGCCTCGAGGGTTCTTC.